Listed here are 5 T cell receptor beta chains from one sample, sequenced in a study of T cells after yellow fever vaccination. Each CDR3 protein is one row after TCRdb ran MiXCR on the 5' RACE reads. The data show a few hundred thousand distinct CDR3 sequences, 6% to 7.5% seen once. The input for sequencing was CD4+ T cells sorted from PBMCs, taken 15 days after the yellow fever booster vaccination. Every receptor here comes from a man aged 30 to 39 who received the YFV17D yellow fever vaccine.

The chain uses TRBV12-5 and TRBJ2-2; D unresolved. V dropped 2 bases and J dropped 2 bases, with 3 bases sitting between them. This CDR3 region has 13 residues. CDR1 is LGHNT, CDR2 FRNRAP, per germline. In nucleotides, the CDR3 is TGTGCTAGTGGTTTGATAAACACCGGGGAGCTGTTTTTT. Encoded protein: CASGLINTGELFF.

This clonotype was counted at least ten times. The chain has TRBV4-3 and TRBJ2-7; 7 nucleotides align to TRBD1. J lost 2 bases, V lost 1 base, and 5 bases had no gene match. Germline assignment: CDR1 LGHNA and CDR2 YSLEER. The CDR3 is made up of 15 amino acids. The CDR3 sequence is CASSQGFRGTYEQYF. The CDR3 DNA reads as TGCGCCAGCAGCCAAGGTTTCAGGGGGACCTACGAGCAGTACTTC.

This clonotype has more than one count but fewer than ten. This rearrangement joins TRBV10-2 to TRBJ2-7, with 11 bases lining up with TRBD1. J lost 6 bases, V lost 8 bases, and 12 bases had no gene match. Per the germline V gene, CDR1 is WSHSY and CDR2 is SAAADI. The CDR3 runs 15 residues. CDR3 protein: CASQRRTGGVSEQYF. The CDR3 region has the DNA TGCGCCAGCCAAAGGAGGACAGGGGGCGTATCCGAGCAGTACTTC.

The chain carries TRBV20-1 and TRBJ2-1, with 8 bases identical to TRBD2. Germline-derived CDR1 and CDR2 are DFQATT and SNEGSKA (reference sequence). This CDR3 is built from 15 residues. Unmatched junction bases numbered 14, after V lost 3 bases and J lost 10 bases. DNA of the CDR3: TGCAGTGCTAGTTCAGCCTGGCGAGCGGGAGAAGAGCAGTTCTTC. Protein sequence: CSASSAWRAGEEQFF.

This clonotype was observed a few times. The rearrangement uses TRBV15 and TRBJ1-1; D remains ambiguous. The CDR3 spans 13 residues. The germline V and J ends were trimmed by 0 bases and 9 bases, with 11 bases remaining between them. CDR1 is LNHNV and CDR2 is YYDKDF in the germline V gene (reference sequence). This chain's CDR3 is CATSRDEGYQAFF. CDR3 nucleotide sequence: TGTGCCACCAGCAGAGATGAAGGCTATCAAGCTTTCTTT.